A single sample gave rise to the 8 T cell receptor beta chains below, sequenced in a study of blood T cells in healthy people across ages. Alongside a J-beta primer mix, a sample-barcoded 5' primer served in a second PCR lasting roughly 7 to 11 cycles. TCRdb re-called the 5' RACE reads with MiXCR, one entry per CDR3 protein. There are 890,000 or so distinct CDR3 sequences in the sample; around 68% occur only once, and around a quarter lies in the top ten. Sequencing was done on a sample of blood. The source of these receptors is a man aged 25 to 40 in good health.

The sample holds a few counts of this clonotype. The J gene is TRBJ2-6, the V gene TRBV14; D not certain. V was shortened by 2 bases and J by 4 bases, with 9 bases between the two germline ends. The CDR3 consists of 15 residues. Germline V gene sequence: CDR1 SGHDN, CDR2 FVKESK. Written as DNA, the CDR3 is TGTGCCAGCAGCCAATTTAGGGCCGGGGCCAACGTCCTGACTTTC. It translates to CASSQFRAGANVLTF.

The J gene is TRBJ1-5, the V gene TRBV7-2, with TRBD1 identical over 9 bases. The junction had 6 bases not matched to a gene; V was cut back by 2 bases and J by 1 base. Germline assignment: CDR1 SGHTA and CDR2 FQGNSA. The CDR3 has 17 amino acids. In nucleotides, the CDR3 is TGTGCCAGCAGCTTACGGACAGGGGTATTGAGCAATCAGCCCCAGCATTTT. Protein: CASSLRTGVLSNQPQHF.

This clonotype was detected a few times. The chain uses TRBV12-3 or TRBV12-4 and TRBJ1-1, with a weak D call TRBD1 (5 bases). The CDR3 runs to 13 residues. Trimming took off 5 bases at V and 4 bases at J, with 11 bases between the two ends. CDR3 residues: CASSLGRVTEAFF. For the CDR3, the DNA is TGTGCCAGCAGTCTGGGACGGGTCACTGAAGCTTTCTTT.

V gene TRBV4-3 combines with J gene TRBJ2-1, with D tentatively TRBD1 (5 bases). V was pared by 1 base and J by 2 bases, with 12 bases between. The CDR3 extends over 16 amino acids. Germline V gives CDR1 LGHNA, CDR2 YSLEER. The CDR3 nucleotides read TGCGCCAGCAGCCAAGTGATAGGGGAAGCCTACAATGAGCAGTTCTTC. It is translated as CASSQVIGEAYNEQFF.

The V gene is TRBV29-1, the J gene TRBJ2-1; unclear D gene. The CDR3 runs to 11 residues. From germline, CDR1 is SQVTM and CDR2 ANQGSEA. V lost 3 bases, J lost 5 bases, and 5 bases lay in between. This CDR3 is CSVERNNEQFF. The CDR3 nucleotides are TGCAGCGTTGAGAGAAACAATGAGCAGTTCTTC.

The J gene is TRBJ1-2, the V gene TRBV28; possible D gene TRBD1, 6 bases. The V end lost 3 bases, the J end lost 2 bases, and 13 bases lay between the germline ends. Germline-derived CDR1 and CDR2 are MDHEN and SYDVKM. The CDR3 totals 15 residues. CDR3 DNA sequence: TGTGCCAGCAGTTTTTATGACAGGATGAACTATGGCTACACCTTC. Translated, it gives CASSFYDRMNYGYTF.

The V gene is TRBV7-9, the J gene TRBJ2-7; maybe TRBD1 (6 bases). Germline lookup yields CDR1 SEHNR and CDR2 FQNEAQ (reference sequence). V was shortened by 1 base and J by 0 bases, with 13 bases between the two germline ends. CDR3 length: 16 residues. The DNA of the CDR3 is TGTGCCAGCAGCTTAGATGAACAGGGTGTCTCCTACGAGCAGTACTTC. The encoded protein is CASSLDEQGVSYEQYF. The entire variable domain, with the rest obtained from reference TRBV7-9 and TRBJ2-7, is as follows: DTGVSQNPRHKITKRGQNVTFRCDPISEHNRLYWYRQTLGQGPEFLTYFQNEAQLEKSRLLSDRFSAERPKGSFSTLEIQRTEQGDSAMYLCASSLDEQGVSYEQYFGPGTRLTVT.

CDR3 amino acids: CASSLGTGVTNYGYTF. As DNA, the CDR3 is TGTGCCAGCAGCTTAGGAACAGGGGTCACTAACTATGGCTACACCTTC. The chain carries TRBV13 and TRBJ1-2, with TRBD1 matching 7 bases. Germline lookup yields CDR1 PRHDT and CDR2 FYEKMQ (reference sequence). There are 16 residues in the CDR3. V was pared by 0 bases and J by 0 bases, with 4 bases of the junction left unmatched.